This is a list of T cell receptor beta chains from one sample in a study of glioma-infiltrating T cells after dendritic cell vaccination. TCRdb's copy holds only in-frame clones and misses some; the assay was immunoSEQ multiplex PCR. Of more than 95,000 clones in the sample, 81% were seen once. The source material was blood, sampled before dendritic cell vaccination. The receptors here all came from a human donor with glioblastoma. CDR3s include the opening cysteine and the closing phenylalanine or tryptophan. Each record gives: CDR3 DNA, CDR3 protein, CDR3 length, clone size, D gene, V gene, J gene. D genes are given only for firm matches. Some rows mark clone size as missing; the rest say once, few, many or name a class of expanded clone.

DNA: TGTGCCAGCAGTAGGGACAGGGGGATTACTGAAGCTTTCTTT; CDR3: CASSRDRGITEAFF; length: 14; size: -; D: TRBD1; V: TRBV2; J: TRBJ1-1
DNA: TGTGCCAGCAGCTTCTTCGGTGCGGGGATGAGCACAGATACGCAGTATTTT; CDR3: CASSFFGAGMSTDTQYF; length: 17; size: -; D: -; V: TRBV7-9; J: TRBJ2-3
DNA: TGCGCCAGCAGCCTGATCGCCGGGGCCGGGGAGCTGTTTTTT; CDR3: CASSLIAGAGELFF; length: 14; size: -; D: -; V: TRBV5-1; J: TRBJ2-2
DNA: TGTGCCAGCTCACCGCCCGAGGACAGGGGGCGAGATGGCTACACCTTC; CDR3: CASSPPEDRGRDGYTF; length: 16; size: -; D: TRBD1; V: TRBV18; J: TRBJ1-2
DNA: TGTGCCAGCAACGATCTAGGGGAGCCCCAGCATTTT; CDR3: CASNDLGEPQHF; length: 12; size: -; D: -; V: TRBV5-4; J: TRBJ1-5
DNA: TGCAGCGTTGAAGGATTTGGCCGGGGGTCCTACAATGAGCAGTTCTTC; CDR3: CSVEGFGRGSYNEQFF; length: 16; size: -; D: -; V: TRBV29-1; J: TRBJ2-1
DNA: TGTGCCAGCAGTGAAAACGGACAGGGGCTCCACTTT; CDR3: CASSENGQGLHF; length: 12; size: -; D: TRBD1; V: TRBV2; J: TRBJ1-6
DNA: TGTGCCAGCAGCAGAGAGACAGGAGAGAACACTGAAGCTTTCTTT; CDR3: CASSRETGENTEAFF; length: 15; size: -; D: -; V: TRBV11-3; J: TRBJ1-1
DNA: TGTGCCAGCAGCGTTGGAGCGATATTAGACGAGCAGTACTTC; CDR3: CASSVGAILDEQYF; length: 14; size: -; D: -; V: TRBV9; J: TRBJ2-7
DNA: TGTGCCAGCAGGCCAATACAGGGGTCACTAGCCAAAAACATTCAGTACTTC; CDR3: CASRPIQGSLAKNIQYF; length: 17; size: once; D: TRBD1; V: TRBV27; J: TRBJ2-4
DNA: TGTGCCAGCAGCTTATTGGACGGAGGGGGGGAGGGCACAGATACGCAGTATTTT; CDR3: CASSLLDGGGEGTDTQYF; length: 18; size: -; D: -; V: TRBV7-8; J: TRBJ2-3
DNA: TGTGCCAGTTCGCGATTCGATAACTATGGCTACACCTTC; CDR3: CASSRFDNYGYTF; length: 13; size: -; D: -; V: TRBV19; J: TRBJ1-2
DNA: TGTGCCAGCAGTTACTCAGGGGCTGGCGAGCAGTACTTC; CDR3: CASSYSGAGEQYF; length: 13; size: -; D: -; V: TRBV6-5; J: TRBJ2-7
DNA: TGTGCCAGCAGCTTAGCCCCACCAGTTTCGAACACTGAAGCTTTCTTT; CDR3: CASSLAPPVSNTEAFF; length: 16; size: -; D: -; V: TRBV13; J: TRBJ1-1
DNA: TGTGCCAGCAGTTACGAGACAGGGGGTGAGAATCAGCCCCAGCATTTT; CDR3: CASSYETGGENQPQHF; length: 16; size: -; D: TRBD1; V: TRBV28; J: TRBJ1-5
DNA: TGTGCCTGGAGCAGGGGTTCCGCAGATACGCAGTATTTT; CDR3: CAWSRGSADTQYF; length: 13; size: -; D: -; V: TRBV30; J: TRBJ2-3
DNA: TGTGCCAGCAGTGAACCCCCGGGACTCCCCCGGGAGATCCAGTACTTC; CDR3: CASSEPPGLPREIQYF; length: 16; size: few; D: -; V: TRBV6-1; J: TRBJ2-5
DNA: TGTGCCAGTAGTATAGGGACAGGGGGTTCGGGGGAGACCCAGTACTTC; CDR3: CASSIGTGGSGETQYF; length: 16; size: -; D: TRBD1; V: TRBV19; J: TRBJ2-5
DNA: TGCGCCAGCAGCCCAGGACAGGGCTTTAATGAAAAACTGTTTTTT; CDR3: CASSPGQGFNEKLFF; length: 15; size: -; D: TRBD1; V: TRBV5-1; J: TRBJ1-4
DNA: TGTGCCAGCAGCGCACGGGGGACTAGCGGGGGATTTCGAGAGACCCAGTACTTC; CDR3: CASSARGTSGGFRETQYF; length: 18; size: -; D: TRBD2; V: TRBV9; J: TRBJ2-5
DNA: TGTGCCAGCAGCTTCGGGGGTGTGGACACTGAAGCTTTCTTT; CDR3: CASSFGGVDTEAFF; length: 14; size: -; D: -; V: TRBV5-6; J: TRBJ1-1
DNA: TGCGCCAGCAGCCTCCGGGACAGGGGTGTTTGGGGTACTGAAGCTTTCTTT; CDR3: CASSLRDRGVWGTEAFF; length: 17; size: once; D: TRBD1; V: TRBV5-1; J: TRBJ1-1
DNA: TGTGCCAGTAGTCGAGGGGACAGGGGAAGCGAGCAGTACTTC; CDR3: CASSRGDRGSEQYF; length: 14; size: -; D: TRBD1; V: TRBV19; J: TRBJ2-7
DNA: TGTGCCAGCGTCGAGGCGGGAAATTCACCCCTCCACTTT; CDR3: CASVEAGNSPLHF; length: 13; size: once; D: -; V: TRBV28; J: TRBJ1-6
DNA: TGTGCCAGCAGCCTAGAGTCTTCCAGGAAACAGGGGCAGCCCCAGCATTTT; CDR3: CASSLESSRKQGQPQHF; length: 17; size: once; D: TRBD1; V: TRBV4-2; J: TRBJ1-5
DNA: TGTGCCAGCAGTTACGGCGGGGGGGCCGACAATGAGCAGTTCTTC; CDR3: CASSYGGGADNEQFF; length: 15; size: -; D: TRBD2; V: TRBV6-5; J: TRBJ2-1
DNA: TGCGCCAGCAGCAGCGGAGTGGGGTGGACCGGGGAGCTGTTTTTT; CDR3: CASSSGVGWTGELFF; length: 15; size: -; D: -; V: TRBV4-3; J: TRBJ2-2
DNA: TGTGCCAGCAGCCCCCGAGGGGGCAGGATCCCTGAAGCTTTCTTT; CDR3: CASSPRGGRIPEAFF; length: 15; size: once; D: TRBD1; V: TRBV14; J: TRBJ1-1
DNA: TGTGCCTGGGCCCCTGCCGGGGGCGGGGGGGCGGGGGATACGCAGTATTTT; CDR3: CAWAPAGGGGAGDTQYF; length: 17; size: -; D: TRBD2; V: TRBV30; J: TRBJ2-3
DNA: TGCGCCATCAGGTCGGGACAGCAATCTGAAGCTTTCTTT; CDR3: CAIRSGQQSEAFF; length: 13; size: -; D: TRBD1; V: TRBV10-3; J: TRBJ1-1
DNA: TGTGCCAGCAGTCGACAGGTGCGGTCCTACAATGAGCAGTTCTTC; CDR3: CASSRQVRSYNEQFF; length: 15; size: -; D: -; V: TRBV6-5; J: TRBJ2-1
DNA: TGTGCCAGCAGTGAGGGGCCAGGGGGAGGCGAGCAGTACTTC; CDR3: CASSEGPGGGEQYF; length: 14; size: -; D: -; V: TRBV13; J: TRBJ2-7
DNA: TGTGCTAGTGACTCAGGGGATACGCAGTATTTT; CDR3: CASDSGDTQYF; length: 11; size: -; D: -; V: TRBV12-5; J: TRBJ2-3
DNA: TGCGCCAGCAGCCAAGTAGGGGTCGGATCGCTGGGCGAGACCCAGTACTTC; CDR3: CASSQVGVGSLGETQYF; length: 17; size: -; D: -; V: TRBV4-1; J: TRBJ2-5
DNA: TGCGCCAGCAGCCAACAGGACAGGGGAAACGAGCAGTACTTC; CDR3: CASSQQDRGNEQYF; length: 14; size: -; D: TRBD1; V: TRBV4-1; J: TRBJ2-7
DNA: TGTGCCAGCAGCTTAGACTACACCATATATTTT; CDR3: CASSLDYTIYF; length: 11; size: -; D: -; V: TRBV7-9; J: TRBJ1-3
DNA: TGTGCCAGCAGCCCCGGCGGGGGGGCGGTGTTCGGGGAGCTGTTTTTT; CDR3: CASSPGGGAVFGELFF; length: 16; size: -; D: TRBD2; V: TRBV5-4; J: TRBJ2-2
DNA: TGTGCCAGCAGTGAAGGCCTGTCGGGCACTGAAGCTTTCTTT; CDR3: CASSEGLSGTEAFF; length: 14; size: -; D: -; V: TRBV6-1; J: TRBJ1-1
DNA: TGTGCCAGCAGCTGGGGAGGGGGAGGCTACGAGCAGTACTTC; CDR3: CASSWGGGGYEQYF; length: 14; size: -; D: -; V: TRBV5-6; J: TRBJ2-7
DNA: TGTGCCAGCCATGCAGCGGGCACAGATACGCAGTATTTT; CDR3: CASHAAGTDTQYF; length: 13; size: -; D: -; V: TRBV2; J: TRBJ2-3
DNA: TGTGCCAGCATCCCGGACAGGGGTTGGGGCACTGAAGCTTTCTTT; CDR3: CASIPDRGWGTEAFF; length: 15; size: -; D: TRBD1; V: TRBV11-2; J: TRBJ1-1
DNA: TGTGCTAGTGGTTCCCTACAGGGACCAGGCAATCAGCCCCAGCATTTT; CDR3: CASGSLQGPGNQPQHF; length: 16; size: -; D: -; V: TRBV12-5; J: TRBJ1-5
DNA: TGTGCCAGCAGCCTCTCGGGACAGAGGACCTACCCACCGAGCTACACCTTC; CDR3: CASSLSGQRTYPPSYTF; length: 17; size: -; D: TRBD1; V: TRBV7-9; J: TRBJ1-2
DNA: TGTGCCAGCAGCCCCAGGGGCGGAATTAACACCGGGGAGCTGTTTTTT; CDR3: CASSPRGGINTGELFF; length: 16; size: -; D: -; V: TRBV7-9; J: TRBJ2-2
DNA: TGTGCCATCAGTGAGCCTGGAAGGGACAGCGTTAATCAGCCCCAGCATTTT; CDR3: CAISEPGRDSVNQPQHF; length: 17; size: -; D: TRBD1; V: TRBV10-3; J: TRBJ1-5